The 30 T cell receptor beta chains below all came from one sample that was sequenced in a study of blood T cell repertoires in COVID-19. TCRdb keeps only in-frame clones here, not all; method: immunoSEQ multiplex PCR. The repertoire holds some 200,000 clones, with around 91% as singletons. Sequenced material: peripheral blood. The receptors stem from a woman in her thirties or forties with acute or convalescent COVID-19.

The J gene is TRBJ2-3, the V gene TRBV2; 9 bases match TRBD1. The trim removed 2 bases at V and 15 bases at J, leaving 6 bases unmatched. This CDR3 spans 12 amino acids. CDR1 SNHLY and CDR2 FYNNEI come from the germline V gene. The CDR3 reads CASSEWTGVNYF. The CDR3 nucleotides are TGTGCCAGCAGTGAATGGACAGGGGTCAATTATTTT.

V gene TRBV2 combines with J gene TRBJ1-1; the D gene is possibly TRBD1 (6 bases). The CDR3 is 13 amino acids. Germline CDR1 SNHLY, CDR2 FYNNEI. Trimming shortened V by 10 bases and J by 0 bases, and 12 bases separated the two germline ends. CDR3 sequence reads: CAIIQGMNTEAFF. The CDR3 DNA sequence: TGTGCCATTATACAGGGAATGAACACTGAAGCTTTCTTT.

The CDR3 region has the DNA TGCGCCAGCAGCCCACAGGGGGAGGTGAACACTGAAGCTTTCTTT. It codes for CASSPQGEVNTEAFF. The rearrangement links TRBV5-1 to TRBJ1-1; 8 bases align to TRBD1. Germline V gives CDR1 SGHRS, CDR2 YFSETQ. Losses at the gene ends were 4 bases for V and 0 bases for J; bases not matched to a gene: 5. CDR3 length: 15 amino acids.

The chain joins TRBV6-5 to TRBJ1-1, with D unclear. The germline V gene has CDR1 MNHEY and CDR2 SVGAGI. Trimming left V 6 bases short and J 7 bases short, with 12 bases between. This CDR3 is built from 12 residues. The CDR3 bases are TGTGCCAGCAGGAGTTATAACCTTGAAGCTTTCTTT. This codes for CASRSYNLEAFF.

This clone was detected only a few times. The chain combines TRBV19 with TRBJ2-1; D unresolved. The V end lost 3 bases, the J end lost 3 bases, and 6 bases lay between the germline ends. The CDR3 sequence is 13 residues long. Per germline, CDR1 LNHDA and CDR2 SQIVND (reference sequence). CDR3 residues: CASSIAGYNEQFF. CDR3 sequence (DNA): TGTGCCAGTAGTATTGCAGGCTACAATGAGCAGTTCTTC.

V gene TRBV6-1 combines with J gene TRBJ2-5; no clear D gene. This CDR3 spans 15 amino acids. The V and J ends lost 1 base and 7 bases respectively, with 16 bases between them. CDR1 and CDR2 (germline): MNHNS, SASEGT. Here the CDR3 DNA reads TGTGCCAGCAGTGAAGACAGTCTTAGAATTGGGACCCAGTACTTC. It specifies CASSEDSLRIGTQYF.

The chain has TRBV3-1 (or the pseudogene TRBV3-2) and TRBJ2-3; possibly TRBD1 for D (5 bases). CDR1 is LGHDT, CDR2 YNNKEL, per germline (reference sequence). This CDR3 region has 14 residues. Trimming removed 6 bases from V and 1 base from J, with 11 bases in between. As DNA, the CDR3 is TGTGCCAGCAGTCAGGGATATGGCACAGATACGCAGTATTTT. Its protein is CASSQGYGTDTQYF.

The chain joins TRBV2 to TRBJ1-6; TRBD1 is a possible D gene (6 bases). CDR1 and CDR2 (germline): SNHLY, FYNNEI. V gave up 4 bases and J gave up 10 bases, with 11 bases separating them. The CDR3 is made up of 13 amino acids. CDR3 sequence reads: CASSVYRDSPLHF. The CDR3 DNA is TGTGCCAGCAGTGTGTACAGGGACTCACCCCTCCACTTT.

The CDR3 DNA is TGTGCCATCAGTCCAATCAGAGGGGGCTCTGGAAACACCATATATTTT. This gives the protein CAISPIRGGSGNTIYF. The V call is TRBV10-3, the J call TRBJ1-3, with a possible D match to TRBD1 (6 bases). V lost 5 bases and J lost 0, with 14 bases in between. Germline CDR1 and CDR2: ENHRY and SYGVKD. This CDR3 region has 16 residues.

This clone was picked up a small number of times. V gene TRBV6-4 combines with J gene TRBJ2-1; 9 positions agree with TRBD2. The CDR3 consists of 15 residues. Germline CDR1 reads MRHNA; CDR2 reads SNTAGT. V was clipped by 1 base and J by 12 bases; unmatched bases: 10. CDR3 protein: CASSDLAGAAFPQFF. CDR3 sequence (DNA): TGTGCCAGCAGTGACTTAGCGGGGGCCGCCTTTCCGCAGTTCTTC.

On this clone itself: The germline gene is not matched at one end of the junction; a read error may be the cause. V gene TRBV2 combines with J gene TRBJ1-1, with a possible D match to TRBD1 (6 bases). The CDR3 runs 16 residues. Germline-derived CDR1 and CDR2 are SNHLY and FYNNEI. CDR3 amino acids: CASSEAGVGLAMRAFF. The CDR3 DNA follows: TGTGCCAGCAGCGAAGCAGGGGTGGGCCTGGCAATGCGAGCTTTCTTT.

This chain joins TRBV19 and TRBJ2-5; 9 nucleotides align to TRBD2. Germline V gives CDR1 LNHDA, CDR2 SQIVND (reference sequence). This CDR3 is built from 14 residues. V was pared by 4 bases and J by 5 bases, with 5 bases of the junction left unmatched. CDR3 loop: CASSSIAGAETQYF. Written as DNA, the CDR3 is TGTGCCAGTAGTAGCATAGCGGGGGCGGAGACCCAGTACTTC.

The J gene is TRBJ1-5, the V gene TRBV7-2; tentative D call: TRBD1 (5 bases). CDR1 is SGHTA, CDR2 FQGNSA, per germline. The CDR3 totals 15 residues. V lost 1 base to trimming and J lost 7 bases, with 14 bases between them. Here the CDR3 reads CASSLGRGEGQPQHF. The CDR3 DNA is TGTGCCAGCAGCTTAGGGAGAGGGGAGGGCCAGCCCCAGCATTTT.

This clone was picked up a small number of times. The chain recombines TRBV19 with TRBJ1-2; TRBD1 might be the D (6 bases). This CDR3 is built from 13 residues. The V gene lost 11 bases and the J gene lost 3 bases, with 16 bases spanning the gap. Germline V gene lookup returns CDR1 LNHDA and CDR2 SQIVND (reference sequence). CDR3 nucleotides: TGTGCCGTTCGGGGGGGCCTCGACTATGGCTACACCTTC. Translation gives CAVRGGLDYGYTF.

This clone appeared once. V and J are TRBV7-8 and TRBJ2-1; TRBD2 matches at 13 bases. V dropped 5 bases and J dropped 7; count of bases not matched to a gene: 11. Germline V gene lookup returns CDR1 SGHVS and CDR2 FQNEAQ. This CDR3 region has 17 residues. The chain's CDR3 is CASSTRAGTSGVNEQFF. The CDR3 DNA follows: TGTGCCAGCAGCACACGCGCCGGGACTAGCGGGGTAAATGAGCAGTTCTTC.

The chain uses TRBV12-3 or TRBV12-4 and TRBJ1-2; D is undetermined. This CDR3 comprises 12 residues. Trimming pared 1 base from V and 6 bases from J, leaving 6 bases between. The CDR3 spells CASSLGTDGYTF. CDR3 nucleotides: TGTGCCAGCAGTTTAGGTACGGATGGCTACACCTTC.

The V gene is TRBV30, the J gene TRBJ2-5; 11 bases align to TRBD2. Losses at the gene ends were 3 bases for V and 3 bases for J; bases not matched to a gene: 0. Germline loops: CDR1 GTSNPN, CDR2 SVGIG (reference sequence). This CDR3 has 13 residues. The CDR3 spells CAWRLAGEETQYF. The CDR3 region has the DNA TGTGCCTGGAGACTAGCGGGGGAAGAGACCCAGTACTTC.

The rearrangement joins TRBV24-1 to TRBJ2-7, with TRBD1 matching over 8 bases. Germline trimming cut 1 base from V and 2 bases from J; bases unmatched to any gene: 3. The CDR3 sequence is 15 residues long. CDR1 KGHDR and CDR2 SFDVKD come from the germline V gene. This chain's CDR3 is CATSDLQGGAYEQYV. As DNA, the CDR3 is TGTGCCACCAGTGATTTACAGGGGGGCGCCTACGAGCAGTACGTC.

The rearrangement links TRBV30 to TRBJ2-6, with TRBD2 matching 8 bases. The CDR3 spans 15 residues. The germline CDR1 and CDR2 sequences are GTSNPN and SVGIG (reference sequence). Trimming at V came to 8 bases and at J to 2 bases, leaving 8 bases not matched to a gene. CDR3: CAIPRGGAGANVLTF. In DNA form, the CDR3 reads TGTGCCATACCTCGGGGGGGAGCTGGGGCCAACGTCCTGACTTTC.

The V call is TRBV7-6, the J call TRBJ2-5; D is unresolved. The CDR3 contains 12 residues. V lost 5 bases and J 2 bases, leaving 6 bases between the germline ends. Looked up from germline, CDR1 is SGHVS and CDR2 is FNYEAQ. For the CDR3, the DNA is TGTGCCAGCAGCCCGGTTCAAGAGACCCAGTACTTC. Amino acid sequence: CASSPVQETQYF.

CDR3 bases: TGCGCCAGCAGCCTAGGGACTCCAGGGGATACGCAGTATTTT. This encodes CASSLGTPGDTQYF. V gene TRBV5-1 combines with J gene TRBJ2-3; D might be TRBD2 (6 bases). The germline V gene encodes CDR1 SGHRS and CDR2 YFSETQ. Trimming shortened V by 4 bases and J by 6 bases, and 15 bases separated the two germline ends. This CDR3 has 14 residues. Supplemented by reference TRBV5-1 and TRBJ2-3, the full variable domain reads KAGVTQTPRYLIKTRGQQVTLSCSPISGHRSVSWYQQTPGQGLQFLFEYFSETQRNKGNFPGRFSGRQFSNSRSEMNVSTLELGDSALYLCASSLGTPGDTQYFGPGTRLTVL.

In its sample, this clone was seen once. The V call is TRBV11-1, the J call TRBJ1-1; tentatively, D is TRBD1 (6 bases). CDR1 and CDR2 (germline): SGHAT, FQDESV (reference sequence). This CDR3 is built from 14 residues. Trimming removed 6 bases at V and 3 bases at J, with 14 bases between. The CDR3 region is CASRAGVFDTEAFF. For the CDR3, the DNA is TGTGCCAGCAGGGCAGGGGTGTTCGACACTGAAGCTTTCTTT. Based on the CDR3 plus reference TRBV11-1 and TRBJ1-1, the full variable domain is EAEVAQSPRYKITEKSQAVAFWCDPISGHATLYWYRQILGQGPELLVQFQDESVVDDSQLPKDRFSAERLKGVDSTLKIQPAELGDSAMYLCASRAGVFDTEAFFGQGTRLTVV.

CDR3 coding DNA: TGTGCCAGCAGCCAGCGGACAGGAAACGGCCATGGCTACACCTTC. Protein: CASSQRTGNGHGYTF. The chain combines TRBV7-2 with TRBJ1-2; 7 nucleotides match TRBD1. Looked up from germline, CDR1 is SGHTA and CDR2 is FQGNSA. The trim removed 5 bases at V and 6 bases at J, leaving 12 bases unmatched. The CDR3 is 15 residues long.

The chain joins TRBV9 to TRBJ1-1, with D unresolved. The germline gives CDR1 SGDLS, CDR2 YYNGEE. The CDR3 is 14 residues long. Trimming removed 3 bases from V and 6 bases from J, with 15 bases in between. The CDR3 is CASSAAGGRAEAFF. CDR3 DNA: TGTGCCAGCAGCGCCGCGGGAGGGAGGGCTGAAGCTTTCTTT.

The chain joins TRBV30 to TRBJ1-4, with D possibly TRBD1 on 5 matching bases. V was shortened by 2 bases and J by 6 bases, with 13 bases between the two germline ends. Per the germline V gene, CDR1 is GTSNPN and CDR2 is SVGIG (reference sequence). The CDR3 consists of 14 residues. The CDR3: CAWSSGGLDEKLFF. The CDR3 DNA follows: TGTGCCTGGAGTAGCGGGGGACTTGATGAAAAACTGTTTTTT.

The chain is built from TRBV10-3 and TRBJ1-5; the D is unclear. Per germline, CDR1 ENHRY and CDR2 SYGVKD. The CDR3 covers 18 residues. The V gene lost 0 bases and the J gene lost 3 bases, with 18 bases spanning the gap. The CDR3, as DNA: TGTGCCATCAGTGAGTCTGAAGTCTTTATTCGGTCCAATCAGCCCCAGCATTTT. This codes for CAISESEVFIRSNQPQHF.

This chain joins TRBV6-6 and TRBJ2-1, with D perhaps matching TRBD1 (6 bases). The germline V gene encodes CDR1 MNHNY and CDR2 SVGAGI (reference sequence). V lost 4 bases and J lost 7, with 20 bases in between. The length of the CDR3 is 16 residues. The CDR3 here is CASSLRNPHQGNEQFF. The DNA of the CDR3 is TGTGCCAGCAGTTTACGAAATCCCCACCAGGGGAATGAGCAGTTCTTC.

The chain's CDR3 is CAISVDQGHGSIQYF. For the CDR3, the DNA is TGTGCCATCAGTGTGGACCAGGGACACGGTAGCATTCAGTACTTC. The chain joins TRBV10-3 to TRBJ2-4; perhaps TRBD1 as D (6 bases). This CDR3 is 15 amino acids long. CDR1 and CDR2 (germline): ENHRY, SYGVKD. V lost 4 bases, J lost 9 bases, and 19 bases lay in between.

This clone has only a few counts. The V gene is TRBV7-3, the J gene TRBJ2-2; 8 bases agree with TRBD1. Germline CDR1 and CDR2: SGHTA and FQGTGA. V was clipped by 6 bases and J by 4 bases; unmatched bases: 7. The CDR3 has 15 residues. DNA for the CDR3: TGTGCCAGCAGGTCGACAGGGGATTCCACCGGGGAGCTGTTTTTT. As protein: CASRSTGDSTGELFF.

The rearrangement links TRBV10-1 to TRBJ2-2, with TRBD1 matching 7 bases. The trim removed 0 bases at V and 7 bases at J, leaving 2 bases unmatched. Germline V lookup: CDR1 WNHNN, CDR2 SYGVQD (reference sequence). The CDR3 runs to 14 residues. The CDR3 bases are TGCGCCAGCAGTGAGTCGAACAGGGGCGGGGAGCTGTTTTTT. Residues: CASSESNRGGELFF.